This entry describes one TCR beta chain. Its antigen is still unknown. The ends were cut back, 3 bases at V and 7 bases at J, with 11 bases in the middle. The germline V gene has CDR1 SGHNT and CDR2 YYREEE (reference sequence). This CDR3 contains 13 residues. The method was immunoSEQ multiplex PCR; TCRdb's version includes in-frame clones alone and lacks a portion of them. The sample yields 160,000 or so clones, roughly 88% seen once. This entry comes from a study of cytotoxic CD8 clonotypes in ibrutinib-treated CLL. Overall study results and limits: Higher clonality was seen at ibrutinib response and a return toward baseline at progression. Public clonotypes were seen rarely and were contracted or stable on treatment. In comparison with age-matched healthy donors, baseline clonality was higher and tracked circulating CD8+ T-cell counts.

The rearrangement joins TRBV5-4 to TRBJ1-5, with D perhaps TRBD1 (5 bases). The TCR originated in a human donor with chronic lymphocytic leukemia. This specimen consisted of PBMCs, obtained at disease progression, from a patient treated with ibrutinib. CDR3 residues: CASSSQGGQPQHF. The CDR3 region has the DNA TGTGCCAGCAGCTCGCAGGGTGGACAGCCCCAGCATTTT.